The 7 T cell receptor beta chains below were found in one sample sequenced in a study of shared clonotypes between healthy human individuals. Clones were read by immunoSEQ multiplex PCR, and TCRdb kept only the in-frame ones, dropping some. This sample has roughly 2.1 million clones, with about 92% found just once. Naive CD8 cells lacked CD45RO and underwent positive selection for CCR7, leaving out terminally differentiated effector memory CD45RA+ cells. The sample was naive CD8+ T cells from PBMCs. The receptors originated from a man between 18 and 29 years old in good health. Some clones in this sample may be carry-over from other donors' samples.

V usage is TRBV7-2 and J usage is TRBJ2-1; tentative D call: TRBD1 (6 bases). Trimming shortened V by 5 bases and J by 2 bases, and 13 bases separated the two germline ends. CDR1 and CDR2 (germline): SGHTA, FQGNSA. CDR3 length equals 15 residues. This CDR3 is CASSSRDNPYNEQFF. In DNA, the CDR3 is TGTGCCAGCAGCAGTCGGGACAACCCCTACAATGAGCAGTTCTTC.

The chain has TRBV27 and TRBJ1-1; maybe TRBD1 (5 bases). Germline-derived CDR1 and CDR2 are MNHEY and SMNVEV (reference sequence). Trimming took 2 bases from V and 11 from J, leaving 15 bases between them. CDR3 size: 13 residues. The DNA for the CDR3 is TGTGCCAGCAGTTTAGGAGTTCGGGGGGAGGCTTTCTTT. It encodes CASSLGVRGEAFF.

This chain uses TRBV9 with TRBJ2-7; the match to TRBD2 covers 10 bases. Germline CDR1 SGDLS, CDR2 YYNGEE. The CDR3 has 16 amino acids. The trim removed 2 bases at V and 5 bases at J, leaving 10 bases unmatched. CDR3 sequence reads: CASSVTGTSVRNEQYF. The CDR3 coding sequence is TGTGCCAGCAGCGTCACCGGGACTAGCGTGAGGAACGAGCAGTACTTC.

The chain is built from TRBV4-1 and TRBJ2-7, with D perhaps matching TRBD1 (6 bases). V was clipped by 2 bases and J by 2 bases, with 13 bases between them. Germline-derived CDR1 and CDR2 are MGHRA and YSYEKL. This CDR3 is 15 amino acids long. The CDR3 DNA sequence: TGCGCCAGCAGCCAAAACAGGGAAGGCCCCTACGAGCAGTACTTC. Protein: CASSQNREGPYEQYF.

This rearrangement joins TRBV18 to TRBJ2-1; D remains ambiguous. CDR1 and CDR2 from the germline V gene are KGHSH and LQKENI. V was cut by 1 base and J by 2 bases, with 9 bases left in between. The length of the CDR3 is 15 residues. CDR3 DNA: TGTGCCAGCTCACCACTACGGGTAGCCTACAATGAGCAGTTCTTC. Encoded protein: CASSPLRVAYNEQFF. The complete variable domain, with remaining parts taken from reference TRBV18 and TRBJ2-1, reads NAGVMQNPRHLVRRRGQEARLRCSPMKGHSHVYWYRQLPEEGLKFMVYLQKENIIDESGMPKERFSAEFPKEGPSILRIQQVVRGDSAAYFCASSPLRVAYNEQFFGPGTRLTVL.

The rearrangement uses TRBV27 and TRBJ1-5, with 9 bases identical to TRBD1. Germline-derived CDR1 and CDR2 are MNHEY and SMNVEV (reference sequence). The CDR3 extends over 12 amino acids. Germline trimming cut 6 bases from V and 11 bases from J; bases unmatched to any gene: 5. DNA of the CDR3: TGTGCCAGCAGGGACAGGGGAAAAACCCAGCATTTT. Protein sequence: CASRDRGKTQHF.

The chain uses TRBV7-6 and TRBJ1-5; D gene unclear. V was shortened by 1 base and J by 9 bases, with 10 bases between the two germline ends. CDR3 length: 13 amino acids. The germline gives CDR1 SGHVS, CDR2 FNYEAQ. CDR3 residues: CASSLGRGWPQHF. CDR3 nucleotides: TGTGCCAGCAGCTTAGGGCGGGGATGGCCCCAGCATTTT.